This T cell receptor beta chain is from a study of blood T cells in healthy people across ages (dated by TCRdb to between 2015 and 2016). In the study overall: Template switching captured roughly one uniquely barcoded TCR beta cDNA molecule per two T cells in model experiments. Two additional independent replicas of 1 million unique cDNA reads from the same blood draw were analyzed for two donors (one aged 18 to 30 and one aged 80 or older). Donors were grouped into four age groups: young (average roughly 17 years), middle-aged (roughly 38), aged (over 55) and long-lived (over 80). To avoid experimental bias, donors of different ages were randomly spread across the sequencing lanes. Using deep sequencing normalized with unique cDNA molecular identifiers, the study measured how TCR beta repertoire diversity changes with age.

Receptor amplification or capture employed 5' RACE. Sequencing relied on an Illumina HiSeq 2500. A second PCR of roughly 6 to 11 cycles was run with a J-beta primer mix and a sample-barcoded 5' primer. A unique molecular identifier was introduced onto each TCR beta cDNA molecule by a template-switch 5' adaptor carrying 12 random nucleotides. At least 2.5 million CDR3-containing paired-end reads were obtained from each sample. The Mint cDNA synthesis kit, primed by a TRBC-specific oligonucleotide, was used to synthesize first-strand cDNA from all RNA. All cDNA was treated with uracil-DNA glycosylase and then went through a first 18-cycle PCR with the universal primers M1SS and BC2_uni_R. The paper's data handling went like this. For normalization, 1 million high-quality reads were randomly selected from each sample, with every read carrying a distinct molecular identifier. Reads with shared molecular identifiers were discarded instead of being binned into consensus sequences. MiTCR, set to a Q25 quality threshold and the strictest error-elimination algorithm, was used for CDR3 identification, clonotype clustering and error correction. A nonparametric unseen species model with Euler transformation was used to estimate a lower bound on total TCR beta diversity. TCRdb reworked the public reads: Q25 trimming with fastp, MiXCR clone assembly, productive beta chains retained. Identical CDR3 proteins give one entry, which carries the most common genes and DNA. TCRdb, not the original authors, processed these V and J calls. In this sample the table shows fewer than 900,000 distinct CDR3 sequences, roughly 43% of which occur a single time. 20% of the sample rests with the top ten.

The investigation overall reported the following: The percentage of naive T cells measured by flow cytometry correlated strongly with observed TCR beta diversity. Observed TCR beta diversity per million T cells fell roughly linearly with age, and a significant reduction was already apparent by age around 40. Total diversity estimates from one million sequenced T cells were considered lower bounds and underestimates. Because profiling used bulk unsorted PBMCs, naive and antigen-experienced compartments could not be compared conclusively. Because donor CMV infection status was unknown, age-related changes in expanded clonotypes were potentially confounded. Compared with the aged group, the long-lived group had more naive CD4+ T cells, fewer expanded clones and increased TCR diversity, suggesting age selection.

The CDR3 holds 14 amino acids from the cysteine to the phenylalanine. CDR3 DNA is the only sequence kept; it has 42 bases, read in frame from the first base. Reading the germline V gene (reference sequence) gives CDR1 DFQATT and CDR2 SNEGSKA. This clonotype was observed once. Its antigen target is currently unknown. Base quality data are lacking; no much larger clone is found one base away. A read on its own is weak evidence. Systemically healthy Caucasian individuals from Russia, 35 to 50 in total and aged about 6 to 100 years, were included as donors. Around 10 milliliters of peripheral blood were drawn from each donor into EDTA-treated Vacutainer tubes. Ficoll-Paque density-gradient centrifugation was used to isolate PBMCs, with at least 6.5 million per sample. Trizol reagent was used to extract total RNA from PBMCs, with at least 5.5 micrograms per sample. Naive CD45RAhigh/CD27high T cell percentages were measured by flow cytometry on a PBMC aliquot from every donor.

The sequenced sample consisted of blood. Recombination joined TRBV20-1 with TRBJ2-4, with 9 central nucleotides matching TRBD2. The J call may be mistaken, given a closer DNA end match to TRBJ2-7. The sequence was obtained from a woman aged 55-75 years in good health. The nucleotides read TGCAGTGCCAAACTAGCGGGCCAACCCTACGAGCAGTACTTC. This encodes CSAKLAGQPYEQYF.